This T cell receptor beta chain appears in the sequencing data of a study of shared T cell receptors in the human thymus (dated by TCRdb to 2020 to 2023). Looking at the study overall: The study examined how self-reactive, shared T-cell receptor alpha chains are generated in the human thymus.

Via the germline V gene, CDR1 is SGHRS and CDR2 YFSETQ. V loses 3 bases at its end and J loses 7 bases; junction bases beyond the gene matches: 13. From the cysteine through the phenylalanine, the CDR3 covers 16 amino acids. Only the CDR3 DNA stays, 48 bases, in frame from base 1. The library came from the immunoSEQ multiplex PCR assay. TCRdb re-hosts the immuneACCESS table, in-frame sequences only. Its copies lack some clones; in the studies checked, an unresolved V gene accounts for under half of them, and the cause for the rest is not known. The sample table contains 550,000 to 800,000 clones; only one count was recorded for approximately 85% of them. The ten largest clones take up 0.0095% to 0.011% of the sample. As to this clone: Its antigen is unknown. No base qualities exist here, and no much larger clone lies one base off it.

The data also belong to a second study, concerning human thymus T cells. As the second paper documents: The donors were immunologically healthy infants in Finland who had open corrective cardiac surgery for congenital heart defects. Thymus tissue was collected as surgical resects that were removed during corrective cardiac surgery. Both the thymic and the peripheral blood repertoires appeared to show biased V and J gene segment usage. The related research found that thymic TCR repertoires overlapped highly between unrelated individuals. The study characterized TCR alpha and beta repertoires from under 10 infant thymus samples and a few related peripheral blood samples. Donor ages ranging from 7 to 244 days were recorded, and five to seven male and a couple of female infants were included in the cohort. Thymocytes were freed from the tissue by mechanical means and kept at -70 degrees C as pellets of roughly 8.5-30 million cells. A QIAsymphony instrument was used to extract genomic DNA from frozen cell pellets. The immunoSEQ multiplex PCR assay was used to amplify the TCRB and TCRAD loci from a standardized amount of quality-controlled genomic DNA. The amplicons covered the V(D)J region and were long enough to include the CDR3 and to identify the V and J genes. Through the commercial immunoSEQ service, the amplicons were sequenced on an Illumina platform. Primer bias and sequencing errors were corrected as previously described, and TCRAD and TCRB were defined on the basis of the IMGT database. The repertoires were analysed using immunoSEQ Analyzer 3.0 and VDJTools for basic statistics, V/J segment usage, diversity estimates, rarefaction and pairwise overlap. Chao1, ChaoE, Efron-Thisted, Shannon and inverse Simpson indices were used to estimate diversity, which was also estimated on datasets down-sampled to the smallest sample. For repertoire overlap, CDR3 nucleotide sequence, V gene and J gene had to match strictly, and clustering was done by Jaccard-based multidimensional scaling. On average, approximately 860,000 unique TCRB clonotypes were obtained from thymus samples, compared with 80,000 to 85,000 from blood samples.

The origin of this receptor is a girl under two years old with a congenital heart defect. Donor details come from another sample of the same person, matched by shared clones. Recombination joined TRBV5-1 with TRBJ2-7; TRBD1 agrees with 10 junctional bases. The source material was thymocytes. The DNA sequence follows: TGCGCCAGCAGCTCAGAACCGGGACAGGGGATTGGAGAGCAGTACTTC. Translated, it gives CASSSEPGQGIGEQYF.